Sequencing of this T cell receptor (beta chain) was carried out in a study of blood T cell repertoires in COVID-19. Study background: COVID-19 samples collected from the United States, Italy and Spain covered acute and convalescent phases.

Original data processing: Estimates of nucleated cell counts were drawn from the amplification of reference gene primers. TCRdb's copy holds only in-frame clones and misses some; the assay was immunoSEQ multiplex PCR. V, J and clone size were drawn from that table, and D and trimming were deduced from the DNA. Found here are under 300,000 clones, roughly 82% of them singletons; the top ten hold 1.4%. This sequence originates from a woman aged 40 to 50 who had recovered from COVID-19. The sample consisted of peripheral blood.

DNA of the CDR3: TGTGCCGGGTCATCGACAGGAGCCTATGGCTACACCTTC. Amino acids: CAGSSTGAYGYTF. The J gene is TRBJ1-2, the V gene TRBV12-3 or TRBV12-4; D possibly corresponds to TRBD1 (6 bases). V was cut by 11 bases and J by 4 bases, with 17 bases left in between. The CDR3 covers 13 residues.